This entry is about one T cell receptor (beta chain). Authors' processing steps: The authors estimated nucleated cell counts from reference gene primer amplification. Assay: immunoSEQ multiplex PCR; the TCRdb copy retains only in-frame clones and omits some. The V and J calls and clone size are taken from that table; D and trimming were inferred from the DNA. The sample yields approximately 78,000 clones, 80% to 95% seen once. These data belong to a study of blood T cell repertoires in COVID-19. Looking at the study overall: The cDNA or gDNA used as material had been derived from T cells, B-cell-depleted T cells, or PBMCs.

The specimen was peripheral blood. The clonotype originates from a man in his forties or fifties with COVID-19, enrolled during active disease.

CDR3 protein: CASSFGGVGFF. The CDR3, as DNA: TGTGCCAGCAGTTTTGGGGGGGTAGGTTTCTTC. V and J are TRBV12-3 or TRBV12-4 and TRBJ2-1; the match to TRBD2 covers 7 bases. Trimming cost V 3 bases and J 16 bases; bases outside gene matches: 6. The CDR3 consists of 11 residues.